This TCR beta chain was observed in a study of T cells in women clearing cervical HPV infection. Comments on this clone: The read finishes 3 residues shy of the CDR3 end, and the germline J gene is used to complete it.

The CDR3 length is 14 residues. Trimming cost V 6 bases and J 1 base, with 10 bases left between them. Germline V CDR1 and CDR2: MNHEY, SVGEGT. TCRdb keeps only in-frame clones here, not all; method: immunoSEQ multiplex PCR. The sample has about 23,000 clones. V gene TRBV6-2 or TRBV6-3 combines with J gene TRBJ1-5, with unresolved D. The TCR comes from a woman aged 18 to 75 with a cervical HPV16 infection that either progressed to CIN3+ or cleared (not recorded which). Sequencing used blood buffy coat. CDR3 region: CASRQAQSNQPQHF. The CDR3 DNA, read in part, is TGTGCCAGCAGGCAGGCTCAAAGCAATCAGCCC.